The clone carrying this T cell receptor beta chain was recorded a few times. The target antigen is unknown. The data derive from a study of blood T cells in healthy people across ages. Next came a second PCR, run for about 7 to 12 cycles, which used a sample-barcoded 5' primer along with a J-beta primer mix. Each CDR3 protein gets one entry after TCRdb re-called the 5' RACE reads with MiXCR. The sample consists of 720,000 or so distinct CDR3 sequences, 40% to 50% of them appearing once. The length of the CDR3 is 15 residues. CDR1 SNHLY and CDR2 FYNNEI come from the germline V gene. Findings and limits, study-wide: Per million T cells, TCR beta diversity dropped roughly linearly as age increased.

The sequence was collected from a man older than 75 in good health. The V call is TRBV2, the J call TRBJ2-5, with 13 positions matching TRBD2. TRBJ2-7 explains the end of the DNA better; the J call may be wrong. Specimen: blood. In nucleotides, the CDR3 is TGTGCCAGCAGCCTCGAACTAGCGGGAGGGCTCGAGCAGTACTTC. Translated: CASSLELAGGLEQYF.